This TCR beta chain was identified in a study of patients and donors after allogeneic stem cell transplantation. With V trimmed by 4 bases and J by 9 bases, 15 bases remained unmatched. The CDR3 covers 15 residues. TCRdb analysed the RT-PCR reads with MiXCR anew, one entry per CDR3 protein. Of roughly 940,000 distinct CDR3 sequences detected, approximately 19% appear once; the ten largest clones hold around 6%. This clonotype originated in a human donor who was either an allogeneic HSCT recipient or a stem cell or donor lymphocyte infusion donor (not recorded which). It is not recorded whose cells these are; they may come from a transplant donor. The chain has TRBV12-3 or TRBV12-4 and TRBJ2-7; 7 bases are a match to TRBD2. The specimen was blood, either unsorted or a sorted T cell fraction (not recorded which). Here the CDR3 reads CASSSRMLADTRQYF. The CDR3 bases are TGTGCCAGCAGTTCAAGAATGCTAGCGGATACGAGGCAGTACTTC.